The rows below give T cell receptor beta chains drawn from one sample of a study of a mutant IDH1 vaccine in newly diagnosed glioma. These receptors' targets are unknown. Produced via immunoSEQ multiplex PCR; TCRdb's table is partial and in-frame only. The sample holds around 65,000 clones, roughly four fifths seen once. Sequenced here: PBMCs, sampled from a glioma patient whose treatment included an IDH1 peptide vaccine. These TCRs come from a young man with glioma. CDR3s include the opening cysteine and the closing phenylalanine or tryptophan. D genes are given only for firm matches. Expanded clones get a size class; other rows say once, few or many, or leave the size out.

J: TRBJ2-6; D: -; size: -; V: TRBV2; CDR3: CASSQQGSSGANVLTF; DNA: TGTGCCAGCAGCCAACAGGGAAGCTCTGGGGCCAACGTCCTGACTTTC
J: TRBJ1-6; D: -; size: -; V: TRBV27; CDR3: CASSLPMNNSPLHF; DNA: TGTGCCAGCAGTTTACCGATGAATAATTCACCCCTCCACTTT
J: TRBJ1-2; D: -; size: -; V: TRBV6-1; CDR3: CASSEADGGPYGYTF; DNA: TGTGCCAGCAGTGAAGCGGACGGGGGACCCTATGGCTACACCTTC
J: TRBJ1-2; D: -; size: -; V: TRBV6-6; CDR3: CASSLDINYGYTF; DNA: TGTGCCAGCAGTTTAGACATCAACTATGGCTACACCTTC
J: TRBJ2-4; D: -; size: -; V: TRBV5-1; CDR3: CASSSAGGQLSKNIQYF; DNA: TGCGCCAGCAGTTCTGCTGGGGGACAACTTTCCAAAAACATTCAGTACTTC
J: TRBJ2-7; D: -; size: -; V: TRBV20-1; CDR3: CSGESSYEQYF; DNA: TGCAGCGGGGAGAGCTCCTACGAGCAGTACTTC
J: TRBJ2-1; D: -; size: -; V: TRBV18; CDR3: CASSPRRAESSYNEQFF; DNA: TGTGCCAGCTCACCAAGGAGGGCAGAGAGCTCCTACAATGAGCAGTTCTTC
J: TRBJ2-1; D: -; size: -; V: TRBV6-6; CDR3: CASSYPGDEQFF; DNA: TGTGCCAGCAGTTACCCGGGCGATGAGCAGTTCTTC
J: TRBJ2-7; D: TRBD2; size: -; V: TRBV18; CDR3: CASSPPVAGASYEQYF; DNA: TGTGCCAGCTCACCGCCAGTAGCGGGGGCTTCCTACGAGCAGTACTTC
J: TRBJ2-7; D: TRBD1; size: once; V: TRBV9; CDR3: CASSGDRSYEQYF; DNA: TGTGCCAGCAGCGGGGACAGGTCCTACGAGCAGTACTTC
J: TRBJ1-5; D: -; size: -; V: TRBV9; CDR3: CASSTMDSMTQPQHF; DNA: TGTGCCAGCAGCACTATGGACAGTATGACACAGCCCCAGCATTTT
J: TRBJ2-2; D: -; size: -; V: TRBV7-6; CDR3: CASSPFRPGLEGGELFF; DNA: TGTGCCAGCAGCCCATTTCGACCCGGTCTGGAGGGCGGGGAGCTGTTTTTT
J: TRBJ2-3; D: -; size: once; V: TRBV5-1; CDR3: CASSLDSGSTDTQYF; DNA: TGCGCCAGCAGCTTGGATTCAGGGAGCACAGATACGCAGTATTTT
J: TRBJ1-6; D: TRBD1; size: -; V: TRBV10-2; CDR3: CASSRIEGAQRRTLHF; DNA: TGCGCCAGCAGCCGAATAGAGGGGGCGCAGAGGAGGACCCTCCACTTT
J: TRBJ2-1; D: -; size: -; V: TRBV7-6; CDR3: CASSLSSGDYEQFF; DNA: TGTGCCAGCAGCTTATCATCCGGGGATTATGAGCAGTTCTTC
J: TRBJ2-1; D: TRBD1; size: -; V: TRBV28; CDR3: CASSFGGQGGNEQFF; DNA: TGTGCCAGCAGTTTCGGGGGACAGGGAGGTAATGAGCAGTTCTTC
J: TRBJ2-3; D: -; size: -; V: TRBV4-1; CDR3: CASSPHSALADTQYF; DNA: TGCGCCAGCAGCCCTCACTCAGCCCTCGCCGATACGCAGTATTTT
J: TRBJ2-4; D: -; size: -; V: TRBV10-1; CDR3: CASSSGQLAKNIQYF; DNA: TGCGCCAGCAGTAGCGGACAGTTAGCCAAAAACATTCAGTACTTC
J: TRBJ2-5; D: -; size: -; V: TRBV7-8; CDR3: CASSKGVGSQETQYF; DNA: TGTGCCAGCAGTAAGGGGGTGGGCTCCCAAGAGACCCAGTACTTC
J: TRBJ1-1; D: -; size: once; V: TRBV5-6; CDR3: CASSSLDRNTEAFF; DNA: TGTGCCAGCAGCTCGTTAGACCGAAACACTGAAGCTTTCTTT
J: TRBJ1-1; D: TRBD1; size: -; V: TRBV10-3; CDR3: CAIRRMTGANTEAFF; DNA: TGTGCCATCAGACGAATGACAGGGGCGAACACTGAAGCTTTCTTT
J: TRBJ1-1; D: -; size: few; V: TRBV29-1; CDR3: CSVSSVSDTEAFF; DNA: TGCAGCGTCAGCAGCGTATCGGACACTGAAGCTTTCTTT
J: TRBJ1-5; D: -; size: -; V: TRBV18; CDR3: CASSPGSTGNQPQHF; DNA: TGTGCCAGCTCACCAGGTTCCACCGGCAATCAGCCCCAGCATTTT
J: TRBJ2-2; D: -; size: -; V: TRBV10-1; CDR3: CASVGDPANTGELFF; DNA: TGCGCCAGCGTGGGGGACCCCGCGAACACCGGGGAGCTGTTTTTT
J: TRBJ2-3; D: -; size: once; V: TRBV19; CDR3: CASSIAAILYSTDTQYF; DNA: TGTGCCAGTAGTATAGCGGCTATCCTTTATAGCACAGATACGCAGTATTTT
J: TRBJ1-1; D: -; size: -; V: TRBV6-1; CDR3: CASRAMGRNTEAFF; DNA: TGTGCCAGCAGGGCTATGGGTAGAAACACTGAAGCTTTCTTT
J: TRBJ1-1; D: -; size: once; V: TRBV5-6; CDR3: CASSLNQILNTEAFF; DNA: TGTGCCAGCAGCTTGAATCAGATATTGAACACTGAAGCTTTCTTT
J: TRBJ2-7; D: TRBD1; size: -; V: TRBV5-8; CDR3: CASSAGQGASYEQYF; DNA: TGTGCCAGCAGCGCGGGACAGGGGGCTTCCTACGAGCAGTACTTC
J: TRBJ1-5; D: -; size: few; V: TRBV7-2; CDR3: CASSFRAGNQPQHF; DNA: TGTGCCAGCAGCTTCAGAGCCGGGAATCAGCCCCAGCATTTT
J: TRBJ1-1; D: -; size: -; V: TRBV6-6; CDR3: CASSYTGGWNTEAFF; DNA: TGTGCCAGCAGTTATACCGGGGGGTGGAACACTGAAGCTTTCTTT
J: TRBJ2-7; D: -; size: -; V: TRBV7-6; CDR3: CASSSTGGIPYEQYF; DNA: TGTGCCAGCAGCTCGACAGGTGGGATTCCCTACGAGCAGTACTTC
J: TRBJ1-2; D: -; size: -; V: TRBV27; CDR3: CASSPRGNYGYTF; DNA: TGTGCCAGCAGTCCGCGGGGGAACTATGGCTACACCTTC
J: TRBJ2-3; D: -; size: -; V: TRBV7-9; CDR3: CASSLDRWGAVSTDTQYF; DNA: TGTGCCAGCAGCTTAGACAGATGGGGAGCGGTTAGCACAGATACGCAGTATTTT
J: TRBJ2-3; D: -; size: -; V: TRBV2; CDR3: CASSDYTDTQYF; DNA: TGTGCCAGCAGTGACTACACAGATACGCAGTATTTT
J: TRBJ1-5; D: -; size: -; V: TRBV19; CDR3: CASNWASNQPQHF; DNA: TGTGCCAGTAATTGGGCGAGCAATCAGCCCCAGCATTTT
J: TRBJ1-4; D: TRBD1; size: -; V: TRBV15; CDR3: CATSRGQGGTNEKLFF; DNA: TGTGCCACCAGCAGAGGGCAGGGGGGAACTAATGAAAAACTGTTTTTT
J: TRBJ1-1; D: -; size: -; V: TRBV4-1; CDR3: CASSQVPVTMNTEAFF; DNA: TGCGCCAGCAGCCAAGTCCCTGTCACCATGAACACTGAAGCTTTCTTT
J: TRBJ1-2; D: TRBD1; size: -; V: TRBV28; CDR3: CASSGGGQGEVYGYTF; DNA: TGTGCCAGCAGTGGGGGAGGACAGGGCGAAGTGTATGGCTACACCTTC
J: TRBJ1-4; D: TRBD1; size: -; V: TRBV28; CDR3: CASSYRGGYEKLFF; DNA: TGTGCCAGCAGCTACAGGGGGGGGTATGAAAAACTGTTTTTT
J: TRBJ1-5; D: -; size: -; V: TRBV10-2; CDR3: CASSFQGNQPQHF; DNA: TGCGCCAGCAGTTTTCAGGGCAATCAGCCCCAGCATTTT
J: TRBJ2-3; D: -; size: -; V: TRBV6-1; CDR3: CASSERDTQYF; DNA: TGTGCCAGCAGTGAAAGGGATACGCAGTATTTT
J: TRBJ1-2; D: -; size: -; V: TRBV9; CDR3: CASTVEGGSYYGYTF; DNA: TGTGCCAGCACCGTGGAAGGGGGGAGCTACTATGGCTACACCTTC
J: TRBJ2-7; D: -; size: -; V: TRBV19; CDR3: CASRGIGSYEQYF; DNA: TGTGCCAGTCGTGGGATCGGATCCTACGAGCAGTACTTC
J: TRBJ2-2; D: -; size: -; V: TRBV9; CDR3: CASSVSTVTGELFF; DNA: TGTGCCAGCAGCGTATCAACGGTCACCGGGGAGCTGTTTTTT
J: TRBJ1-2; D: -; size: -; V: TRBV6-1; CDR3: CASSDSSGDGYTF; DNA: TGTGCCAGCAGTGATTCTTCAGGGGATGGCTACACCTTC
J: TRBJ2-3; D: TRBD2; size: -; V: TRBV2; CDR3: CASSETAGGRDTQYF; DNA: TGTGCCAGCAGTGAAACAGCGGGGGGGAGAGATACGCAGTATTTT
J: TRBJ1-4; D: -; size: few; V: TRBV27; CDR3: CASSFPPGYGNEKLFF; DNA: TGTGCCAGCAGCTTCCCTCCGGGTTACGGTAATGAAAAACTGTTTTTT
J: TRBJ2-1; D: -; size: -; V: TRBV7-9; CDR3: CASSLLVGGPNEQFF; DNA: TGTGCCAGCAGCTTACTGGTGGGGGGGCCCAATGAGCAGTTCTTC
J: TRBJ1-1; D: TRBD1; size: -; V: TRBV29-1; CDR3: CSVDPTGRAFF; DNA: TGCAGCGTTGATCCGACAGGGCGCGCTTTCTTT
J: TRBJ2-2; D: -; size: -; V: TRBV11-3; CDR3: CASSLERLVGNTGELFF; DNA: TGTGCCAGCAGCTTAGAAAGACTAGTAGGAAACACCGGGGAGCTGTTTTTT
J: TRBJ1-2; D: -; size: -; V: TRBV6-5; CDR3: CASSFGLGRGNYGYTF; DNA: TGTGCCAGCAGTTTTGGACTCGGCAGGGGCAACTATGGCTACACCTTC
J: TRBJ1-2; D: -; size: -; V: TRBV19; CDR3: CASTYRTDSYGYTF; DNA: TGTGCCAGTACCTACCGGACGGACTCCTATGGCTACACCTTC
J: TRBJ1-3; D: -; size: once; V: TRBV10-1; CDR3: CASSEKKLSGNTIYF; DNA: TGCGCCAGCAGTGAGAAGAAACTCTCTGGAAACACCATATATTTT